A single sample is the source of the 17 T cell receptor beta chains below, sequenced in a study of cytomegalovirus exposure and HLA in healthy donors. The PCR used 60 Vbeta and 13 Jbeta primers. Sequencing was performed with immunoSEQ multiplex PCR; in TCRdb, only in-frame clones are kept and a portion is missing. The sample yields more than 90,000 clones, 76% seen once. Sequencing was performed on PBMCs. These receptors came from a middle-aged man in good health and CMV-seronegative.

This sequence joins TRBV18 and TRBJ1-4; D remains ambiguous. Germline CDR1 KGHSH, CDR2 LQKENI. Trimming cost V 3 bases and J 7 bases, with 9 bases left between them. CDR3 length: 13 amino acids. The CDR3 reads CASSPRLTEKLFF. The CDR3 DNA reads TGTGCCAGCTCACCCCGACTAACTGAAAAACTGTTTTTT.

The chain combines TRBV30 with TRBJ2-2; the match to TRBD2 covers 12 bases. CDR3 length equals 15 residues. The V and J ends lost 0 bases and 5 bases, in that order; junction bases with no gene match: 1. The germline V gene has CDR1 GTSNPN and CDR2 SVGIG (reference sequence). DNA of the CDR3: TGTGCCTGGAGTGTCCTAGCGGGAGGGACCGGGGAGCTGTTTTTT. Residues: CAWSVLAGGTGELFF.

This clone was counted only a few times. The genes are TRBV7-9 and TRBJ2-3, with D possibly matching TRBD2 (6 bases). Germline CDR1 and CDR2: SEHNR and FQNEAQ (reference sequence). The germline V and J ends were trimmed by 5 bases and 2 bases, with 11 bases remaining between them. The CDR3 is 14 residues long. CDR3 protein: CASSHREFTDTQYF. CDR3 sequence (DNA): TGTGCCAGCAGCCATCGGGAGTTCACAGATACGCAGTATTTT.

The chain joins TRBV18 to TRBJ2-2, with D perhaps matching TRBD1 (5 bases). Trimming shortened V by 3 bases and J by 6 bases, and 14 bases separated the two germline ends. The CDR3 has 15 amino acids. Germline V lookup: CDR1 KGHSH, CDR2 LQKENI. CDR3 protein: CASSPVRQLPGELFF. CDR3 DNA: TGTGCCAGCTCACCGGTAAGACAGCTCCCCGGGGAGCTGTTTTTT. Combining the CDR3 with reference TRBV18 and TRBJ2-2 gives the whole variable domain NAGVMQNPRHLVRRRGQEARLRCSPMKGHSHVYWYRQLPEEGLKFMVYLQKENIIDESGMPKERFSAEFPKEGPSILRIQQVVRGDSAAYFCASSPVRQLPGELFFGEGSRLTVL.

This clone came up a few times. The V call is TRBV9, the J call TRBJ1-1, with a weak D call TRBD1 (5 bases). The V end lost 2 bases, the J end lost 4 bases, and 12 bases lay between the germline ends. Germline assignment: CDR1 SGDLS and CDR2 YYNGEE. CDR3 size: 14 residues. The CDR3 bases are TGTGCCAGCAGCGTGCAGACAGACCGCACTGAAGCTTTCTTT. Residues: CASSVQTDRTEAFF.

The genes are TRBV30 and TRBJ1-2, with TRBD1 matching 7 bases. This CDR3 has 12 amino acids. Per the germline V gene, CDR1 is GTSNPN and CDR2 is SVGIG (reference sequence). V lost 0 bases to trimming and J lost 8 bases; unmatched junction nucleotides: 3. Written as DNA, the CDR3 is TGTGCCTGGAGTGTAACAGGGGAGGGCTACACCTTC. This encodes CAWSVTGEGYTF.

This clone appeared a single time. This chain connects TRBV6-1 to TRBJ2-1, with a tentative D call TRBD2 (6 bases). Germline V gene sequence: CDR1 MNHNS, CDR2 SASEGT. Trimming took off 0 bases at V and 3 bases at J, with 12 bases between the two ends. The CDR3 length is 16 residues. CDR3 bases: TGTGCCAGCAGTGAAGCGCACGGGACTCTCTACAATGAGCAGTTCTTC. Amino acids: CASSEAHGTLYNEQFF.

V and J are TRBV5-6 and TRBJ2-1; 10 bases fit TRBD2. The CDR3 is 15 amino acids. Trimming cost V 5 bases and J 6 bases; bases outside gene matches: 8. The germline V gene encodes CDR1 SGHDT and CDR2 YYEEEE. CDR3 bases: TGTGCCAGCAGTCGGGGGGCTAGCGGGGGCAATGAGCAGTTCTTC. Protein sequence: CASSRGASGGNEQFF.

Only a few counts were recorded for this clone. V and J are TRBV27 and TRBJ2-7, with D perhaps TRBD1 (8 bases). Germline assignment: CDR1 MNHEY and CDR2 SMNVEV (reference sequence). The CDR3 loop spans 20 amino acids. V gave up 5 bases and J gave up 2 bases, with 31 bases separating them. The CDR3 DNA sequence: TGTGCCAGCAGTACCATACGGACAGGGTTGAGGCTAGCGGTCCCCTACGAGCAGTACTTC. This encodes CASSTIRTGLRLAVPYEQYF.

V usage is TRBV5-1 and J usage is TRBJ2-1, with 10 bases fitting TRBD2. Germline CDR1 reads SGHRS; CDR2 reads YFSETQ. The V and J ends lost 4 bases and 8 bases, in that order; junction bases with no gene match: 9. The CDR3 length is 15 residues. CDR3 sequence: CASSQQRGGVDEQFF. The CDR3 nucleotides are TGCGCCAGCAGCCAACAGCGGGGGGGCGTCGATGAGCAGTTCTTC.

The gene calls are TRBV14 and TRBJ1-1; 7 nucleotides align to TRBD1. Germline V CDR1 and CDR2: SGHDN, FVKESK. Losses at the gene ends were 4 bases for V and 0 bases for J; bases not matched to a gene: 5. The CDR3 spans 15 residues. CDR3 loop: CASSLVQGMNTEAFF. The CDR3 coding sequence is TGTGCCAGCAGCCTGGTACAGGGGATGAACACTGAAGCTTTCTTT.

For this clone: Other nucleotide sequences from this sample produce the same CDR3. The CDR3 sequence: CASSLTGGADTQYF. CDR3 in DNA: TGTGCCAGCAGCCTCACTGGTGGGGCGGATACGCAGTATTTT. The chain carries TRBV7-9 and TRBJ2-3, with a tentative D call TRBD1 (5 bases). CDR3 length: 14 amino acids. V was shortened by 5 bases and J by 6 bases, with 15 bases between the two germline ends. CDR1 is SEHNR, CDR2 FQNEAQ, per germline (reference sequence). The variable domain in full, with the rest retrieved from reference TRBV7-9 and TRBJ2-3, is DTGVSQNPRHKITKRGQNVTFRCDPISEHNRLYWYRQTLGQGPEFLTYFQNEAQLEKSRLLSDRFSAERPKGSFSTLEIQRTEQGDSAMYLCASSLTGGADTQYFGPGTRLTVL.

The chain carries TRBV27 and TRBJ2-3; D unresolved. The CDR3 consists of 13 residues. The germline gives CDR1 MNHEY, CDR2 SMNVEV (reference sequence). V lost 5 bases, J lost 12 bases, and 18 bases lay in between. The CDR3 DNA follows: TGTGCCAGCAGTCCGAGATTCGAGCTGCAACAGTATTTT. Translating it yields CASSPRFELQQYF.

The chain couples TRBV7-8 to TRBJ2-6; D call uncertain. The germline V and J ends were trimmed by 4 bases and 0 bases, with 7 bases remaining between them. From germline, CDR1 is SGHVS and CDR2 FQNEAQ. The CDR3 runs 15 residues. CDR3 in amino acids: CASSYRGSGANVLTF. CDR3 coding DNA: TGTGCCAGCAGCTACCGCGGCTCTGGGGCCAACGTCCTGACTTTC.

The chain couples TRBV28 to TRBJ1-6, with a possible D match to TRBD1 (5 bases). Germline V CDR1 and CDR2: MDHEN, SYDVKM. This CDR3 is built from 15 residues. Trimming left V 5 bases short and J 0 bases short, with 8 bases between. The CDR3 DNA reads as TGTGCCAGCAGTGACAGTAACTCCTATAATTCACCCCTCCACTTT. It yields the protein CASSDSNSYNSPLHF.

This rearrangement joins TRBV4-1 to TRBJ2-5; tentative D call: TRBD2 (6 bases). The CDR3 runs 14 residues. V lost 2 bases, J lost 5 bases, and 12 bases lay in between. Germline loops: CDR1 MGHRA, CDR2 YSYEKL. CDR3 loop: CASSQSQAGETQYF. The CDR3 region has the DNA TGCGCCAGCAGCCAAAGCCAGGCGGGGGAGACCCAGTACTTC.

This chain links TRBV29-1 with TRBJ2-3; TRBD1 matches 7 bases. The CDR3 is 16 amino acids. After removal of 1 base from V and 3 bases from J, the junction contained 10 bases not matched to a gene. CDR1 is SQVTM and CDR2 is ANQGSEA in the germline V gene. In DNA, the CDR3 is TGCAGCGTTGAAGTGGGGCAGGGGGTGGCTACAGATACGCAGTATTTT. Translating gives CSVEVGQGVATDTQYF.